Below are 16 T cell receptor beta chains sequenced from a single sample in a study of read filtering for tumor transcriptome and immune sequencing. This library used around 0.4 ug RNA and molecular barcoded adaptors spanning alpha/delta and beta/gamma chains. TCRdb re-called the reads with MiXCR, one entry per CDR3 protein. The sample includes more than 30,000 distinct CDR3 sequences, approximately 15% of them seen just once. The sequencing sample was made of a population of CD138-negative cells sorted from bone marrow. These receptors all come from a donor at least 40 years old with multiple myeloma.

This clonotype was observed at least ten times. The chain employs TRBV5-1 and TRBJ1-1, with D possibly being TRBD1 (6 bases). This CDR3 has 13 residues. Germline V lookup: CDR1 SGHRS, CDR2 YFSETQ. Trimming left V 6 bases short and J 7 bases short, with 16 bases between. CDR3 nucleotide sequence: TGCGCCAGCACCCCTCGGGGGCTGGGTGAAGCTTTCTTT. Its protein product is CASTPRGLGEAFF.

Remarks on this clonotype: A much larger clone sits a single nucleotide away, making a read error possible. The rearrangement uses TRBV18 and TRBJ2-2; tentatively, D is TRBD2 (5 bases). The length of the CDR3 is 15 residues. CDR1 and CDR2 from the germline V gene are KGHSH and LQKENI. The CDR3 protein is CASSPSRANTGEPFF. CDR3 coding DNA: TGTGCCAGCTCACCATCGAGGGCGAACACCGGGGAGCCGTTTTTT.

This clonotype has ten or more counts. This chain uses TRBV29-1 with TRBJ2-1; possible D gene TRBD1, 7 bases. V lost 4 bases, J lost 7 bases, and 20 bases lay in between. The CDR3 extends over 15 amino acids. Germline CDR1 SQVTM, CDR2 ANQGSEA. The CDR3 loop reads CSVVGRQGKVNEQFF. CDR3 DNA sequence: TGCAGCGTTGTCGGGAGACAGGGTAAGGTGAATGAGCAGTTCTTC.

The sample holds many counts of this clonotype. The chain joins TRBV5-4 to TRBJ2-1; D gene uncertain. Germline assignment: CDR1 SGHNT and CDR2 YYREEE (reference sequence). The ends were cut back, 0 bases at V and 5 bases at J, with 6 bases in the middle. The CDR3 runs 13 residues. CDR3 coding DNA: TGTGCCAGCAGCTTGGTTCCAAACAATGAGCAGTTCTTC. It translates to CASSLVPNNEQFF.

This clonotype was detected many times. The rearrangement uses TRBV29-1 and TRBJ2-7, with TRBD2 matching over 12 bases. Trimming cost V 4 bases and J 3 bases; bases outside gene matches: 4. This CDR3 has 14 amino acids. The germline CDR1 and CDR2 sequences are SQVTM and ANQGSEA. The CDR3 here is CSVAGLAGLYEQYF. CDR3 in DNA: TGCAGCGTTGCGGGACTAGCGGGCCTCTACGAGCAGTACTTC.

This clonotype appeared a few times. A much larger clone is a single base away; this may be a read error. V usage is TRBV6-1 and J usage is TRBJ2-7, with 7 bases lining up with TRBD2. The germline gives CDR1 MNHNS, CDR2 SASEGT. The CDR3 length is 13 residues. As DNA, the CDR3 is TGTGACAGCTCGTACAAGCGGGACTACGAGCAGTACTTC. Translation gives CDSSYKRDYEQYF.

A note on this clonotype: It may be a read error: a sequence one base away is much more abundant. The chain joins TRBV6-6 to TRBJ2-7; tentative D call: TRBD2 (5 bases). The CDR3 is made up of 13 amino acids. V was clipped by 7 bases and J by 4 bases, with 14 bases between them. The V gene's germline CDR1 is MNHNY and CDR2 SVGAGI (reference sequence). This CDR3 is CASTGSGKYEQYF. The CDR3 DNA sequence: TGTGCCAGCACTGGGTCGGGGAAGTACGAGCAGTACTTC.

This clonotype showed up just a few times. This chain joins TRBV2 and TRBJ1-3; tentatively, D is TRBD1 (5 bases). The ends were cut back, 2 bases at V and 0 bases at J, with 14 bases in the middle. Germline lookup yields CDR1 SNHLY and CDR2 FYNNEI. CDR3 length equals 17 residues. The CDR3 region is CASSERGLDSSGNTIYF. The CDR3 coding sequence is TGTGCCAGCAGTGAAAGGGGCCTCGACTCCTCTGGAAACACCATATATTTT.

This clonotype was picked up many times. V and J are TRBV7-3 and TRBJ2-7; no clear D. Germline V CDR1 and CDR2: SGHTA, FQGTGA. The CDR3 consists of 13 residues. V dropped 11 bases and J dropped 5 bases, with 19 bases sitting between them. Written as DNA, the CDR3 is TGTGCCGGACCCGGGTCCGCGGTCGACGAGCAGTACTTC. It encodes CAGPGSAVDEQYF.

There are many counts of this clonotype. This CDR3 is CASSLTEGYGYTF. The CDR3 DNA reads as TGTGCCAGCAGCTTAACAGAGGGCTATGGCTACACCTTC. The rearrangement links TRBV7-2 to TRBJ1-2, with D unresolved. Trimming shortened V by 2 bases and J by 4 bases, and 8 bases separated the two germline ends. The CDR3 length is 13 residues. Looked up from germline, CDR1 is SGHTA and CDR2 is FQGNSA. The full variable domain, completed using reference TRBV7-2 and TRBJ1-2, is GAGVSQSPSNKVTEKGKDVELRCDPISGHTALYWYRQSLGQGLEFLIYFQGNSAPDKSGLPSDRFSAERTGGSVSTLTIQRTQQEDSAVYLCASSLTEGYGYTFGSGTRLTVV.

Note on this clonotype: This may be a read error: a much more frequent sequence differs by one nucleotide. The CDR3 does not close with the conserved phenylalanine or tryptophan, likely indicating a read error. This rearrangement joins TRBV6-5 to TRBJ2-5; 8 bases agree with TRBD2. Germline-derived CDR1 and CDR2 are MNHEY and SVGAGI. The CDR3 spans 14 residues. V was clipped by 10 bases and J by 2 bases; unmatched bases: 9. The CDR3 DNA reads TGTGCCACAATGGCTAGCGGGTTTCAAGAGACCCAGTACCTC. Translation gives CATMASGFQETQYL.

In its sample, this clonotype was seen many times. This sequence joins TRBV3-1 and TRBJ2-7; weak D call: TRBD1 (5 bases). The germline gives CDR1 LGHDT, CDR2 YNNKEL (reference sequence). The CDR3 has 13 amino acids. V dropped 5 bases and J dropped 3 bases, with 11 bases sitting between them. The CDR3 nucleotides read TGTGCCAGCAGCTCCCGTCAGGGCTACGAGCAGTACTTC. Its translation is CASSSRQGYEQYF.

This clonotype showed up many times. This chain connects TRBV6-2 or TRBV6-3 to TRBJ1-1; D perhaps matches TRBD1 (5 bases). CDR1 MNHEY and CDR2 SVGEGT come from the germline V gene. The CDR3 is 13 amino acids. V lost 11 bases to trimming and J lost 6 bases, with 19 bases between them. The CDR3 loop is CAGFSQGMAEAFF. The CDR3 nucleotides are TGTGCCGGCTTCTCTCAGGGTATGGCTGAAGCTTTCTTT.

Many counts were recorded for this clonotype. This sequence joins TRBV20-1 and TRBJ2-3; TRBD2 is a possible D gene (6 bases). In germline, CDR1 is DFQATT, CDR2 SNEGSKA (reference sequence). V was cut by 6 bases and J by 2 bases, with 15 bases left in between. The CDR3 is 14 residues long. The CDR3 bases are TGCAGTGCCGGGAGAGGGAGGACCACAGATACGCAGTATTTT. This translates into CSAGRGRTTDTQYF.

This clonotype was counted ten times or more. The CDR3 spells CASSFGRRNTEAFF. The CDR3 DNA follows: TGTGCCAGCAGTTTCGGAAGGCGGAACACTGAAGCTTTCTTT. The chain couples TRBV28 to TRBJ1-1, with unresolved D. Between the trimmed V and J ends, which lost 3 bases and 1 base, there was a span of 9 bases. The CDR3 runs 14 residues. The germline CDR1 and CDR2 sequences are MDHEN and SYDVKM.

This clonotype was counted at least ten times. The chain links TRBV29-1 to TRBJ2-1, with D possibly matching TRBD1 (6 bases). This CDR3 has 13 residues. Trimming removed 4 bases from V and 5 bases from J, with 12 bases in between. Germline lookup yields CDR1 SQVTM and CDR2 ANQGSEA. Written as DNA, the CDR3 is TGCAGCGTTGTACAGGGTCGGGACAATGAGCAGTTCTTC. Its translation is CSVVQGRDNEQFF.